Below, one T cell receptor beta chain is given with its context. Its antigen remains unknown. Terminally differentiated effector memory CD45RA+ cells were left out of the naive CD8 fraction, which was CD45RO-negative and positively selected for CCR7. The donors were adults (healthy and HIV-negative) with no recent acute infections or vaccinations. Every one of the donors was a Caucasian adult that lived in Nashville, Tennessee. The data originate from a study of shared clonotypes between healthy human individuals. The CDR3 has 13 amino acids. CDR1 and CDR2 from the germline V gene are SQVTM and ANQGSEA. The germline V and J ends were trimmed by 0 bases and 6 bases, with 11 bases remaining between them. Assay used: immunoSEQ multiplex PCR; TCRdb lists only in-frame clones, some missing. The sample contains approximately 2,200,000 clones, roughly 91% of which appear only once. Findings and limits, study-wide: A generally larger estimated richness was seen in naive subsets than in memory subsets. A limitation of the genetic and exposure-history diversity represented arose from few donors.

This TCR was recovered from a man younger than 35 in good health. Some clones in this sample may be carry-over from other donors' samples. The specimen sequenced was naive CD8+ T cells from PBMCs. V usage is TRBV29-1 and J usage is TRBJ1-1; possible D gene TRBD1, 5 bases. The CDR3 sequence is CSVEDGAGAEAFF. The CDR3 DNA follows: TGCAGCGTTGAAGATGGGGCCGGGGCTGAAGCTTTCTTT.